Below are 30 T cell receptor beta chains sequenced from a single sample in a study of T cell responses to AZD1222 COVID-19 vaccine. Sequencing used immunoSEQ multiplex PCR; TCRdb keeps in-frame clones, though not all of them. Here the sample spans about 190,000 clones, approximately 91% being singletons. The specimen comprised peripheral blood, sampled on day 0 of AZD1222 vaccination. Source of these receptors: an adult in good health.

CDR3 sequence reads: CASSLVAAGELFF. In nucleotides, the CDR3 is TGTGCCAGCAGCTTAGTGGCGGCCGGGGAGCTGTTTTTT. The genes are TRBV7-6 and TRBJ2-2; D is undetermined. Germline V gene sequence: CDR1 SGHVS, CDR2 FNYEAQ. Trimming left V 1 base short and J 6 bases short, with 6 bases between. This CDR3 has 13 amino acids.

The rearrangement uses TRBV2 and TRBJ1-2; maybe TRBD1 (6 bases). Between the trimmed V and J ends, which lost 3 bases and 0 bases, there was a span of 17 bases. Germline values: CDR1 SNHLY, CDR2 FYNNEI. The CDR3 has 17 amino acids. The CDR3 nucleotides are TGTGCCAGCAGTGACCAAGTGAGGGGGAATTCTAACTATGGCTACACCTTC. Translated: CASSDQVRGNSNYGYTF.

The chain uses TRBV5-8 and TRBJ1-2; no reliable D call. Germline lookup yields CDR1 SGHTS and CDR2 YDEGEE. The CDR3 extends over 17 amino acids. The germline V and J ends were trimmed by 1 base and 4 bases, with 20 bases remaining between them. The CDR3 DNA follows: TGTGCCAGCAGCTTGAACAAACCGGGATCCCTATCCTATGGCTACACCTTC. Protein product: CASSLNKPGSLSYGYTF.

The chain has TRBV7-2 and TRBJ2-7; no clear D gene. This CDR3 has 14 residues. V was trimmed by 1 base and J by 1 base, leaving 8 bases between them. Germline V gives CDR1 SGHTA, CDR2 FQGNSA. The CDR3: CASSLGSGSYEQYF. CDR3 in DNA: TGTGCCAGCAGCTTAGGTAGTGGGTCCTACGAGCAGTACTTC.

The chain recombines TRBV5-1 with TRBJ2-5; D is perhaps TRBD1 (5 bases). Germline assignment: CDR1 SGHRS and CDR2 YFSETQ. V shed 1 base and J shed 0 bases, with 7 bases lying between them. The CDR3 sequence is 14 residues long. CDR3 bases: TGCGCCAGCAGCTTGTCAGGGAACCAAGAGACCCAGTACTTC. It specifies CASSLSGNQETQYF.

The V call is TRBV12-5, the J call TRBJ2-2; no reliable D call. Germline loops: CDR1 LGHNT, CDR2 FRNRAP. The CDR3 extends over 12 amino acids. V dropped 5 bases and J dropped 5 bases, with 6 bases sitting between them. CDR3 amino acids: CASGPGTGELFF. The CDR3 nucleotides read TGTGCTAGTGGTCCAGGAACCGGGGAGCTGTTTTTT.

V usage is TRBV30 and J usage is TRBJ2-7; D might be TRBD2 (5 bases). CDR1 and CDR2 (germline): GTSNPN, SVGIG (reference sequence). The CDR3 contains 13 residues. Trimming shortened V by 4 bases and J by 4 bases, and 14 bases separated the two germline ends. In DNA, the CDR3 is TGTGCCTGGAAAGATGGGAGAAGATACGAGCAGTACTTC. It specifies CAWKDGRRYEQYF.

The chain uses TRBV6-1 and TRBJ1-1, with D perhaps matching TRBD1 (6 bases). V lost 1 base and J lost 3, with 9 bases in between. The CDR3 is 14 amino acids. Germline CDR1 MNHNS, CDR2 SASEGT. This CDR3 reads CASSEGTAYTEAFF. The CDR3 DNA follows: TGTGCCAGCAGTGAAGGGACAGCGTACACTGAAGCTTTCTTT.

The chain uses TRBV5-4 and TRBJ2-1, with unresolved D. The ends were cut back, 4 bases at V and 4 bases at J, with 15 bases in the middle. CDR1 is SGHNT and CDR2 is YYREEE in the germline V gene (reference sequence). The CDR3 spans 15 residues. CDR3 sequence reads: CASSPDPESYNEQFF. DNA for the CDR3: TGTGCCAGCAGCCCGGACCCGGAGTCATACAATGAGCAGTTCTTC.

This CDR3 is CASTGRSKPQHF. The CDR3 coding sequence is TGTGCCAGCACCGGCCGCTCGAAGCCCCAGCATTTT. The rearrangement joins TRBV6-1 to TRBJ1-5; no clear D gene. Trimming left V 7 bases short and J 8 bases short, with 12 bases between. This CDR3 comprises 12 residues. Germline-derived CDR1 and CDR2 are MNHNS and SASEGT.

The chain combines TRBV19 with TRBJ2-1, with D perhaps being TRBD1 or TRBD2 (5 bases each). Germline V gene sequence: CDR1 LNHDA, CDR2 SQIVND (reference sequence). There are 15 residues in the CDR3. Deletions cut 8 bases from V and 2 bases from J, with 16 bases between. The CDR3 region is CASHPAGTPYNEQFF. The CDR3 DNA sequence: TGTGCCAGTCACCCGGCAGGGACCCCCTACAATGAGCAGTTCTTC.

The rearrangement links TRBV7-8 to TRBJ2-4; the D gene is possibly TRBD1 (6 bases). Trimming took off 5 bases at V and 5 bases at J, with 10 bases between the two ends. The CDR3 is made up of 13 amino acids. The germline V gene encodes CDR1 SGHVS and CDR2 FQNEAQ. This CDR3 is CASSAWTENIQYF. DNA for the CDR3: TGTGCCAGCAGCGCCTGGACAGAAAACATTCAGTACTTC.

The V gene is TRBV11-2, the J gene TRBJ2-3, with D uncertain. The CDR3 covers 14 residues. Trimming left V 5 bases short and J 2 bases short, with 11 bases between. Germline V gene sequence: CDR1 SGHAT, CDR2 FQNNGV. CDR3 bases: TGTGCCAGCAGCCCGTATTTATACACAGATACGCAGTATTTT. This gives the protein CASSPYLYTDTQYF. The variable domain in full, completed from reference TRBV11-2 and TRBJ2-3, reads EAGVAQSPRYKIIEKRQSVAFWCNPISGHATLYWYQQILGQGPKLLIQFQNNGVVDDSQLPKDRFSAERLKGVDSTLKIQPAKLEDSAVYLCASSPYLYTDTQYFGPGTRLTVL.

The CDR3 protein is CASSTRTSGGPKHYEQYF. The CDR3 DNA sequence: TGTGCCAGTAGTACCCGGACTAGCGGGGGCCCGAAGCACTACGAGCAGTACTTC. The chain combines TRBV19 with TRBJ2-7, with TRBD2 matching 13 bases. The CDR3 consists of 18 residues. Germline trimming cut 4 bases from V and 3 bases from J; bases unmatched to any gene: 12. CDR1 and CDR2 (germline): LNHDA, SQIVND (reference sequence).

This chain connects TRBV28 to TRBJ1-4; D is undetermined. Trimming cost V 4 bases and J 4 bases, with 10 bases left between them. The CDR3 contains 14 residues. The germline gives CDR1 MDHEN, CDR2 SYDVKM. CDR3: CASSSMGSNEKLFF. The CDR3 DNA follows: TGTGCCAGCAGTTCCATGGGAAGTAATGAAAAACTGTTTTTT.

This rearrangement joins TRBV7-9 to TRBJ1-2; D may be TRBD1 (6 bases). The CDR3 is 14 amino acids. Trimming took off 6 bases at V and 4 bases at J, with 15 bases between the two ends. CDR1 and CDR2 from the germline V gene are SEHNR and FQNEAQ (reference sequence). CDR3 loop: CASSSMTGIYGYTF. CDR3 nucleotides: TGTGCCAGCAGTTCGATGACAGGCATCTATGGCTACACCTTC.

The rearrangement links TRBV19 to TRBJ2-3; D remains ambiguous. V dropped 3 bases and J dropped 4 bases, with 5 bases sitting between them. Germline loops: CDR1 LNHDA, CDR2 SQIVND (reference sequence). The CDR3 sequence is 12 residues long. Here the CDR3 reads CASSIRADTQYF. CDR3 sequence (DNA): TGTGCCAGTAGTATTCGGGCAGATACGCAGTATTTT.

V usage is TRBV2 and J usage is TRBJ2-7; D call uncertain. The CDR3 is 10 residues long. Germline V gene lookup returns CDR1 SNHLY and CDR2 FYNNEI. Trimming pared 7 bases from V and 5 bases from J, leaving 6 bases between. The CDR3 is CASIDHEQYF. DNA for the CDR3: TGTGCCAGCATCGACCACGAGCAGTACTTC.

The chain links TRBV9 to TRBJ2-1; D gene unclear. This CDR3 comprises 18 residues. The V and J ends lost 4 bases and 2 bases respectively, with 22 bases between them. Germline V gene lookup returns CDR1 SGDLS and CDR2 YYNGEE. CDR3: CASSPDRASPRTYNEQFF. The CDR3, as DNA: TGTGCCAGCAGCCCGGACCGGGCCTCTCCCCGAACCTACAATGAGCAGTTCTTC.

The genes are TRBV4-2 and TRBJ1-4; D is ambiguous. This CDR3 is 15 amino acids long. CDR1 LGHNA and CDR2 YNFKEQ come from the germline V gene. Trimming took off 1 base at V and 2 bases at J, with 8 bases between the two ends. The CDR3, as DNA: TGTGCCAGCAGCCAAGGCGACATCACTAATGAAAAACTGTTTTTT. This sequence encodes CASSQGDITNEKLFF.

The CDR3, as DNA: TGTGCCAGCAGCGTCGAAGACAATCAGCCCCAGCATTTT. Its translation: CASSVEDNQPQHF. This sequence joins TRBV9 and TRBJ1-5; no definite D call. Germline values: CDR1 SGDLS, CDR2 YYNGEE. The CDR3 runs to 13 residues. V was pared by 2 bases and J by 3 bases, with 6 bases between. Full variable domain (rest looked up from reference TRBV9 and TRBJ1-5): DSGVTQTPKHLITATGQRVTLRCSPRSGDLSVYWYQQSLDQGLQFLIQYYNGEERAKGNILERFSAQQFPDLHSELNLSSLELGDSALYFCASSVEDNQPQHFGDGTRLSIL.

This sequence joins TRBV19 and TRBJ2-7; 7 bases align to TRBD2. The trim removed 1 base at V and 5 bases at J, leaving 2 bases unmatched. CDR3 size: 13 residues. Germline assignment: CDR1 LNHDA and CDR2 SQIVND (reference sequence). Written as DNA, the CDR3 is TGTGCCAGTAGTATAGTACGGGGGGACGAGCAGTACTTC. The encoded protein is CASSIVRGDEQYF.

The genes are TRBV5-1 and TRBJ1-2, with a tentative D call TRBD1 (6 bases). Germline CDR1 SGHRS, CDR2 YFSETQ. CDR3 length: 14 amino acids. The V end lost 1 base, the J end lost 3 bases, and 10 bases lay between the germline ends. The CDR3 protein is CASSLQGRDYGYTF. As DNA, the CDR3 is TGCGCCAGCAGCTTGCAGGGGAGAGACTATGGCTACACCTTC.

This rearrangement joins TRBV2 to TRBJ1-4, with a tentative D call TRBD1 (5 bases). V lost 3 bases and J lost 0, with 17 bases in between. The CDR3 is made up of 18 amino acids. Germline loops: CDR1 SNHLY, CDR2 FYNNEI. CDR3 nucleotides: TGTGCCAGCAGTGACGGGAGTGGGAGGGGATCAACTAATGAAAAACTGTTTTTT. Its protein product is CASSDGSGRGSTNEKLFF.

V usage is TRBV5-1 and J usage is TRBJ1-3, with 7 bases fitting TRBD1. This CDR3 contains 19 residues. V shed 2 bases, J shed 0 bases, and the junction held 14 bases outside the gene matches. The V gene's germline CDR1 is SGHRS and CDR2 YFSETQ. The CDR3, as DNA: TGCGCCAGCAGCTTTCATCCTACCGGGACAGCCAACTCTGGAAACACCATATATTTT. As protein: CASSFHPTGTANSGNTIYF.

The rearrangement uses TRBV9 and TRBJ2-3; D is unclear. Germline assignment: CDR1 SGDLS and CDR2 YYNGEE. Trimming left V 0 bases short and J 0 bases short, with 8 bases between. This CDR3 has 15 amino acids. The CDR3, as DNA: TGTGCCAGCAGCGTAGCAACGTCTAGCACAGATACGCAGTATTTT. Translated: CASSVATSSTDTQYF.

The rearrangement joins TRBV27 to TRBJ1-2; perhaps TRBD1 as D (5 bases). CDR3 length equals 13 residues. CDR1 is MNHEY, CDR2 SMNVEV, per germline (reference sequence). Trimming removed 2 bases from V and 5 bases from J, with 9 bases in between. DNA for the CDR3: TGTGCCAGCAGTTTAAGAGGGACTTATGGCTACACCTTC. This codes for CASSLRGTYGYTF.

The chain has TRBV4-2 and TRBJ2-1, with 10 positions matching TRBD2. CDR3 length equals 17 residues. Losses at the gene ends were 2 bases for V and 0 bases for J; bases not matched to a gene: 4. Germline values: CDR1 LGHNA, CDR2 YNFKEQ. CDR3 sequence: CASSQLPSGSSYNEQFF. CDR3 nucleotide sequence: TGTGCCAGCAGCCAACTACCTAGCGGGAGCTCCTACAATGAGCAGTTCTTC.

The chain couples TRBV7-3 to TRBJ2-2; D remains ambiguous. Looked up from germline, CDR1 is SGHTA and CDR2 is FQGTGA. The CDR3 length is 13 residues. The V end was cut by 4 bases, the J end by 3 bases, with 6 bases between. This CDR3 is CASSYTDTGELFF. The CDR3 nucleotides are TGTGCCAGCAGCTACACGGACACCGGGGAGCTGTTTTTT.

A single count supports this clone. The chain carries TRBV6-5 and TRBJ1-4; possibly TRBD1 for D (6 bases). The germline V gene encodes CDR1 MNHEY and CDR2 SVGAGI. This CDR3 region has 15 residues. Trimming removed 6 bases at V and 8 bases at J, with 19 bases between. Here the CDR3 reads CASSLSLGGPEKLFF. CDR3 coding DNA: TGTGCCAGCAGCCTTTCATTGGGGGGGCCAGAAAAACTGTTTTTT.